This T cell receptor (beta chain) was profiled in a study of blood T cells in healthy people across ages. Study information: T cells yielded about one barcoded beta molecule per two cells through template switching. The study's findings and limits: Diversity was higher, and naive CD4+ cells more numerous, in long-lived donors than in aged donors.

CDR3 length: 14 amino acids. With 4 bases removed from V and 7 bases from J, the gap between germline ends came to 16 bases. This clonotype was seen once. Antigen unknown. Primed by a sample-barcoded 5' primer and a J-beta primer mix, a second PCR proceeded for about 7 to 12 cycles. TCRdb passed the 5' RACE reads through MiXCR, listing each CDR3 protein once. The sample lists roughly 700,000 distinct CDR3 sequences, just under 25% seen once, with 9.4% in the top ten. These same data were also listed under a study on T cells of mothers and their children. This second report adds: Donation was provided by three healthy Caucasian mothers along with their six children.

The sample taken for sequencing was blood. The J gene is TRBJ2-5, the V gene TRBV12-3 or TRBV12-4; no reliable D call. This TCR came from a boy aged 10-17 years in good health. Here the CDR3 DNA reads TGTGCCAGCAGTTCCTATGGGCCTACGGGGACCCAGTACTTC. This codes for CASSSYGPTGTQYF.